This T cell receptor (beta chain) was captured by sequencing in a study of CD8 T cells in ankylosing spondylitis. Study observations and caveats: A motif of eight highly homologous TCR beta variants was seen as apparently characteristic of ankylosing spondylitis blood. Some of these motif variants have turned up before, in reports on reactive arthritis synovial fluid and blood. From matched ankylosing spondylitis synovial fluid, disease-linked clones were reportedly recovered at significantly enriched levels.

Researchers built TCR beta libraries using quantitative 5'-RACE with molecular barcodes. MiXCR, run by TCRdb on the 5' RACE reads, gives a single entry per CDR3 protein. This table holds roughly 40,000 distinct CDR3 sequences, about 15% found once. CDR3 length: 15 residues. The V end was cut by 6 bases, the J end by 3 bases, with 15 bases between. This clonotype came up a few times. Its antigen is not identified. Sequences were obtained from blood. This TCR came from a male donor with ankylosing spondylitis or in good health (not recorded which). V gene TRBV12-3 or TRBV12-4 combines with J gene TRBJ1-5; D is unclear. The CDR3 is CASSQNDAYNQPQHF. The CDR3 nucleotides read TGTGCCAGCAGCCAAAACGACGCATACAATCAGCCCCAGCATTTT.